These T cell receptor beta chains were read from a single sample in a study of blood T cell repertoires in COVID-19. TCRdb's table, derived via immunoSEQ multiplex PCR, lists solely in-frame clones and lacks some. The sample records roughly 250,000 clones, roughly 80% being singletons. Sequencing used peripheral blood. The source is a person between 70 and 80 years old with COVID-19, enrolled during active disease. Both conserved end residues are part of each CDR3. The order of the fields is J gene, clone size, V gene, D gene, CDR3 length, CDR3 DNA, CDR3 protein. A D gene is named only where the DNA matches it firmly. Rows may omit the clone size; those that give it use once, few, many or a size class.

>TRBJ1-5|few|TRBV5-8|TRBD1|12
TGTGCCAGCAGACAGGGGAATCAGCCCCAGCATTTT
CASRQGNQPQHF
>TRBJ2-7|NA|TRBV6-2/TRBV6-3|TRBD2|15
TGTGCCAGCAGTTACTCGACAGCGGGAGTAGGGGAGCAGTACTTC
CASSYSTAGVGEQYF
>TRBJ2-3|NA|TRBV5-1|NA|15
TGCGCCAGCCGCGAACGGACAGCTAGCACAGATACGCAGTATTTT
CASRERTASTDTQYF
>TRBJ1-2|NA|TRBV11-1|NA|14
TGTGCCAGCAGCCCGACAGAAGGGTACTATGGCTACACCTTC
CASSPTEGYYGYTF
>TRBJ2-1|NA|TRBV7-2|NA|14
TGTGCCAGCAGCATCCCCGGGTTTTACAATGAGCAGTTCTTC
CASSIPGFYNEQFF
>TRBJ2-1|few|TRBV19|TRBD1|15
TGTGCCAGTAGTATAGAGGACAGGGTGGACAATGAGCAGTTCTTC
CASSIEDRVDNEQFF
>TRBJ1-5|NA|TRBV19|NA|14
TGTGCCAGTACCAGCGGTTCGGGCAATCAGCCCCAGCATTTT
CASTSGSGNQPQHF
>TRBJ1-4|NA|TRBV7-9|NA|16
TGTGCCAGCAGCTTAGCCCAGAGCGCAACGCGTGAAAAACTGTTTTTT
CASSLAQSATREKLFF
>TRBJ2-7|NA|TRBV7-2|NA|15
TGTGCCAGCAGCTTAGCCGGGACTTCAGACTACGAGCAGTACTTC
CASSLAGTSDYEQYF
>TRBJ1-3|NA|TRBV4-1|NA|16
TGCGCCAGCAGCCAAGGCCCAACAGGGTCTGGAAACACCATATATTTT
CASSQGPTGSGNTIYF
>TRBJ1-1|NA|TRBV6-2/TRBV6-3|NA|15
TGTGCCAGCAGTTACAGTGGGGGCGCAGGCACTGAAGCTTTCTTT
CASSYSGGAGTEAFF
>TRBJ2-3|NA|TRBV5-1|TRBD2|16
TGCGCCAGCAGATTGGGACTAGCGGTTGGGGGAGATACGCAGTATTTT
CASRLGLAVGGDTQYF
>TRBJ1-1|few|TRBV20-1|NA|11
TGCAGTGCTAGAGGCGACAGGGAAGCTTTCTTT
CSARGDREAFF
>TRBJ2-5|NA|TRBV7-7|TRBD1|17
TGTGCCAGCAGCTTAGAGTCAGCGACAGGGGTCCAAGAGACCCAGTACTTC
CASSLESATGVQETQYF
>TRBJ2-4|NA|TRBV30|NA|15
TGTGCCTGGACCCCCGGCGGTCTAGCCAAAAACATTCAGTACTTC
CAWTPGGLAKNIQYF
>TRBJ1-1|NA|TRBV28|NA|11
TGTGCCAGCAGTTGGGAGAGGGAAGCTTTCTTT
CASSWEREAFF
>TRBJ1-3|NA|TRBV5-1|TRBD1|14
TGCGCCAGCAAAGAGGGGGCTGATGGAAACACCATATATTTT
CASKEGADGNTIYF
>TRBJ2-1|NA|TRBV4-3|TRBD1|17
TGCGCCAGCAGCCAAGACTACGACAGGGGCCCCCTAAATGAGCAGTTCTTC
CASSQDYDRGPLNEQFF
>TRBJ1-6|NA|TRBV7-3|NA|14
TGTGCCAGCAGCTCTGACAGCCGGAATTCACCCCTCCACTTT
CASSSDSRNSPLHF
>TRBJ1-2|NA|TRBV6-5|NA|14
TGTGCCAGCAGGCCCCAGGTGGGCTTCTATGGCTACACCTTC
CASRPQVGFYGYTF
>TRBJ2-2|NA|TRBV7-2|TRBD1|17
TGTGCCAGCAGTTTACGAATTACCGGGACAGGGGACGGGGAGCTGTTTTTT
CASSLRITGTGDGELFF
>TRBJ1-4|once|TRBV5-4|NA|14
TGTGCCAGCAGCCAGGGATCAACTAATGAAAAACTGTTTTTT
CASSQGSTNEKLFF
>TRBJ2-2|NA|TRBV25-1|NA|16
TGTGCCAGCAGTAGGTTCCGGCAGGGAGGCACCGGGGAGCTGTTTTTT
CASSRFRQGGTGELFF
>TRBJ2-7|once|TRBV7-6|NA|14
TGTGCCAGCAGCGACGGACTGAAAGAATACGAGCAGTACTTC
CASSDGLKEYEQYF
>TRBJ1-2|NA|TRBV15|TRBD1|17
TGTGCCACCAGCAGAGGGCGTAGGGGGCTTCTTAACTATGGCTACACCTTC
CATSRGRRGLLNYGYTF